This T cell receptor (beta chain) was documented in a study of T cells in women clearing cervical HPV infection. Overall study context: Case blood was drawn when the lesion was first found; control blood after infection became undetectable. Study outcomes and limitations: Unknown T-cell numbers per sample may underlie the richness differences.

Sequenced by immunoSEQ multiplex PCR; TCRdb stores in-frame clones only, minus some. The sample has under 35,000 clones. To note about this clone: The antigen is undetermined. The read ends 3 residues early relative to the CDR3; the germline J gene fills the gap.

The CDR3 loop spans 15 amino acids. Germline CDR1 reads SGHTA; CDR2 reads FQGNSA. V dropped 1 base and J dropped 7; count of bases not matched to a gene: 5. The source material was blood buffy coat. The chain has TRBV7-2 and TRBJ2-2, with 8 bases identical to TRBD2. The TCR was taken from a woman aged 18-70 years with a cervical HPV16 infection that either progressed to CIN3+ or cleared (not recorded which). CDR3 bases read: TGTGCCAGCAGCTTAGGCTACGGGGGGGGCGGGGAG. Translated, it gives CASSLGYGGGGE. The whole CDR3 reads CASSLGYGGGGELFF.